The 15 T cell receptor beta chains presented below share a single source sample, sequenced in a study of prognosis after radiotherapy for stage I lung cancer. Multiplex PCR, run in two rounds, amplified TCR beta CDR3 from genomic DNA. Primers specific to each TRBV and TRBJ gene were used in first-round PCR. Each CDR3 protein is one row after TCRdb ran MiXCR on the multiplex PCR reads. The profile shows about 51,000 distinct CDR3 sequences, approximately 35% of them singletons. The specimen comprised PBMCs, sampled before or after stereotactic body radiation therapy (not recorded which). Receptors originate from a donor aged 50 or older with non-small cell lung cancer.

The sample holds many counts of this clonotype. V usage is TRBV20-1 and J usage is TRBJ2-1, with a possible D match to TRBD2 (6 bases). CDR3 length: 17 residues. Trimming removed 0 bases at V and 0 bases at J, with 15 bases between. Looked up from germline, CDR1 is DFQATT and CDR2 is SNEGSKA (reference sequence). CDR3 loop: CSARDGNGSLSYNEQFF. The CDR3 nucleotides are TGCAGTGCTAGAGATGGGAACGGGAGCCTCTCCTACAATGAGCAGTTCTTC.

This clonotype was seen repeatedly, ten times or more. The J gene is TRBJ2-7, the V gene TRBV6-1; a possible D gene is TRBD1 (5 bases). The CDR3 is 15 residues long. Trimming pared 6 bases from V and 3 bases from J, leaving 18 bases between. The germline CDR1 and CDR2 sequences are MNHNS and SASEGT. The CDR3 DNA reads TGTGCCAGCAGCCCCGACAGAAAAACAAACTACGAGCAGTACTTC. It specifies CASSPDRKTNYEQYF.

The rearrangement links TRBV19 to TRBJ1-2, with D maybe TRBD1 (5 bases). The germline CDR1 and CDR2 sequences are LNHDA and SQIVND (reference sequence). This CDR3 spans 13 amino acids. V shed 9 bases and J shed 5 bases, with 16 bases lying between them. The CDR3 loop is CASRTLDLYGYTF. For the CDR3, the DNA is TGTGCCAGCAGGACATTGGACCTTTATGGCTACACCTTC.

The chain uses TRBV20-1 and TRBJ1-3, with D unresolved. CDR1 DFQATT and CDR2 SNEGSKA come from the germline V gene (reference sequence). The CDR3 has 13 amino acids. Trimming took 1 base from V and 3 from J, leaving 7 bases between them. The CDR3 DNA sequence: TGCAGTGCTAGAGTGGTGCTTGGAAACACCATATATTTT. It specifies CSARVVLGNTIYF.

The rearrangement joins TRBV7-3 to TRBJ2-5; D is uncertain. CDR1 SGHTA and CDR2 FQGTGA come from the germline V gene. The CDR3 sequence is 15 residues long. Trimming left V 1 base short and J 5 bases short, with 14 bases between. The CDR3 loop reads CASSLIVSLGETQYF. As DNA, the CDR3 is TGTGCCAGCAGCTTAATCGTGAGCCTGGGGGAGACCCAGTACTTC. Complete variable domain (other parts from reference TRBV7-3 and TRBJ2-5): GAGVSQTPSNKVTEKGKYVELRCDPISGHTALYWYRQSLGQGPEFLIYFQGTGAADDSGLPNDRFFAVRPEGSVSTLKIQRTERGDSAVYLCASSLIVSLGETQYFGPGTRLLVL.

This clonotype occurred many times. The chain is built from TRBV20-1 and TRBJ2-3; no definite D call. Trimming took 6 bases from V and 0 from J, leaving 10 bases between them. The CDR3 covers 13 residues. The germline V gene has CDR1 DFQATT and CDR2 SNEGSKA (reference sequence). The CDR3: CSATHDSTDTQYF. The DNA of the CDR3 is TGCAGTGCCACACATGATAGCACAGATACGCAGTATTTT.

This clonotype has at least ten counts. The gene calls are TRBV20-1 and TRBJ1-2; D not certain. Germline CDR1 is DFQATT and CDR2 is SNEGSKA (reference sequence). CDR3 size: 13 residues. V was trimmed by 4 bases and J by 2 bases, leaving 11 bases between them. In DNA, the CDR3 is TGCAGTGCTACGAGGGCCCAAAACTATGGCTACACCTTC. Translating it yields CSATRAQNYGYTF.

Regarding this clonotype: A read error may be the cause here, since a much bigger clone is one base away. This rearrangement joins TRBV6-2 or TRBV6-3 to TRBJ2-3, with TRBD2 matching 14 bases. CDR1 MNHEY and CDR2 SVGEGT come from the germline V gene. The CDR3 runs 18 residues. V lost 0 bases to trimming and J lost 4 bases; unmatched junction nucleotides: 6. The CDR3 reads CASSYSGGLAGASDTQYF. In nucleotides, the CDR3 is TGTGCCAGCAGTTACTCGGGGGGACTAGCGGGAGCCTCAGATACGCAGTATTTT.

In its sample, this clonotype was seen many times. The rearrangement uses TRBV10-3 and TRBJ1-1, with 7 bases fitting TRBD1. This CDR3 contains 14 residues. V dropped 4 bases and J dropped 10; count of bases not matched to a gene: 12. Germline assignment: CDR1 ENHRY and CDR2 SYGVKD. CDR3 in DNA: TGTGCCATCAGTGGGTCAGACAGGGTTGGGCGAGCTTTCTTT. Translating it yields CAISGSDRVGRAFF.

Of note for this clonotype: It differs at one base from a far larger clone, so likely a read error. The chain uses TRBV7-2 and TRBJ2-1, with D possibly being TRBD1 (5 bases). Germline V gene data show CDR1 as SGHTA and CDR2 as FQGNSA. The CDR3 has 17 amino acids. Here the CDR3 DNA reads TGTTCCAGCAGCTCAGGGATATCTCTGGCATCCTACAATGAGCAGTTCTTC. This gives the protein CSSSSGISLASYNEQFF.

The chain carries TRBV12-3 or TRBV12-4 and TRBJ1-2; D remains ambiguous. This CDR3 has 14 residues. Between the trimmed V and J ends, which lost 5 bases and 3 bases, there was a span of 13 bases. In DNA form, the CDR3 reads TGTGCCAGCAGTCTGAACCTTCGCGACTATGGCTACACCTTC. Translating gives CASSLNLRDYGYTF.

This clonotype has a single count. The chain employs TRBV3-1 and TRBJ1-2; D might be TRBD1 (6 bases). The germline V gene encodes CDR1 LGHDT and CDR2 YNNKEL (reference sequence). With 7 bases removed from V and 5 bases from J, the gap between germline ends came to 20 bases. The CDR3 runs 15 residues. CDR3 loop: CASIPAVGGSYGYTF. In DNA, the CDR3 is TGTGCCAGCATCCCTGCGGTGGGGGGCAGTTATGGCTACACCTTC. Full variable domain (remainder filled in from reference TRBV3-1 and TRBJ1-2): DTAVSQTPKYLVTQMGNDKSIKCEQNLGHDTMYWYKQDSKKFLKIMFSYNNKELIINETVPNRFSPKSPDKAHLNLHINSLELGDSAVYFCASIPAVGGSYGYTFGSGTRLTVV.

This clonotype has a handful of counts. This likely traces to a read error, being one base from a far larger clone. The chain carries TRBV6-2 or TRBV6-3 and TRBJ2-2, with D hard to call. The V gene lost 6 bases and the J gene lost 5 bases, with 10 bases spanning the gap. CDR3 length: 13 residues. Germline assignment: CDR1 MNHEY and CDR2 SVGEGT. CDR3 in amino acids: CASSAPVTGELFF. CDR3 bases: TGTGCCAGCAGCGCCCCTGTGACCGGGGAGCTGTTTTTT.

A word on this clonotype: It may be a read error: a sequence one base away is much more abundant. The rearrangement links TRBV5-1 to TRBJ2-1, with 10 bases matching TRBD1. This CDR3 comprises 17 residues. The V gene's germline CDR1 is SGHRS and CDR2 YFSETQ. CDR3 protein: CASSLGPGQGNQETHYF. The CDR3 region has the DNA TGCGCCAGCAGCTTGGGTCCGGGACAGGGGAATCAAGAGACCCATTACTTC.

There are many counts of this clonotype. This chain connects TRBV6-1 to TRBJ2-7, with TRBD2 identical over 13 bases. After removal of 7 bases from V and 0 bases from J, the junction contained 12 bases not matched to a gene. The CDR3 sequence is 18 residues long. The germline gives CDR1 MNHNS, CDR2 SASEGT. CDR3 region: CASNLRLAGGRNSYEQYF. The CDR3 DNA follows: TGTGCCAGCAACCTCCGACTAGCGGGAGGCCGAAACTCCTACGAGCAGTACTTC.